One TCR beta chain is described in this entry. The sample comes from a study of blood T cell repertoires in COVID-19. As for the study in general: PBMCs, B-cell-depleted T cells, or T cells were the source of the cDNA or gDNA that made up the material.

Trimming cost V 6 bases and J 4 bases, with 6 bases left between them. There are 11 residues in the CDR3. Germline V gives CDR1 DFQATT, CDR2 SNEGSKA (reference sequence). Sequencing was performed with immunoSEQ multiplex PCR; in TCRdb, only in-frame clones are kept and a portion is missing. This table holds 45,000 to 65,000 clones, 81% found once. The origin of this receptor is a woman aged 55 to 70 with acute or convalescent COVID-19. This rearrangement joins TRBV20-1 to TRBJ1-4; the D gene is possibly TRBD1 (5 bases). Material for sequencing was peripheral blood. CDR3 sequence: CSAQGNEKLFF. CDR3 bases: TGCAGTGCCCAGGGTAATGAAAAACTGTTTTTT.